This TCR beta chain appears in the sequencing data of a study of spatial heterogeneity in lung cancer. Time point here: blood at routine non-recurrence follow-up after resection. Whole RNA, isolated from tumor, nontumor lung or frozen PBMC, was sequenced without prior sorting. This clonotype was observed a few times. TCRdb reanalysed the 5' RACE reads using MiXCR and keeps one entry per CDR3 protein. The table records roughly 120,000 distinct CDR3 sequences, 10% to 15% of them present only once. Here the sequenced sample was PBMCs, taken at follow-up. This clonotype was sampled from a male donor with early-stage non-small cell lung cancer.

The CDR3 bases are TGTGCCAGCAGCGTGGGGACTATCACAGATACGCAGTATTTT. Residues: CASSVGTITDTQYF. This chain joins TRBV9 and TRBJ2-3, with TRBD2 identical over 7 bases. V lost 2 bases, J lost 2 bases, and 2 bases stayed unmatched. This CDR3 region has 14 residues. Germline CDR1 SGDLS, CDR2 YYNGEE.